This T cell receptor beta chain was profiled in a study of T cell repertoires and HLA-DP antigens. Study details: Pre-culture CD4+ samples used around 1,200 ng DNA versus around 200 ng for CD137+CD4+ sorts. Findings and caveats of the study: Against one allele, clones undetected before culture averaged roughly 38%; against the other, roughly 50%.

Pre-culture CD4+ samples were sequenced deeply, targeting roughly 200,000 T cell genomes. TCRdb keeps only in-frame clones here, not all; method: immunoSEQ multiplex PCR. Of around 100,000 clones in the sample, around 93% were seen once. About this clone: Its cognate antigen is unknown.

Germline CDR1 is SQVTM and CDR2 is ANQGSEA. The CDR3 is made up of 14 amino acids. The V end lost 2 bases, the J end lost 4 bases, and 14 bases lay between the germline ends. This chain uses TRBV29-1 with TRBJ1-2; no clear D. The clonotype originates from a woman aged 18-29 years in good health and CMV-seronegative. Sequenced: CD4+ T cells from PBMCs. CDR3 sequence: CSVERRSLVYGYTF. CDR3 in DNA: TGCAGCGTTGAAAGACGTTCCTTGGTCTATGGCTACACCTTC.